This T cell receptor beta chain was captured by sequencing in a study of blood T cell repertoires in COVID-19 (TCRdb year 2020). Background on the whole study: Samples from collaborators originated in the United States, Italy and Spain and spanned both the acute and convalescent phases of COVID-19. The prospective study material was composed of cDNA or gDNA derived from T cells, B-cell-depleted T cells, or PBMCs. The samples were drawn from two sources: the first 160 participants of the ongoing ImmuneRACE study, and fewer than 1,500 subjects contributed by 6 global collaborators. The repertoires were made available in a free public database intended to serve as a resource for research on the immune response to SARS-CoV-2. The dataset comprised deeply sampled blood TCRbeta repertoires from subjects exposed to, actively infected with, or recovered from COVID-19. Where HLA class I and class II types were available, the types were taken from metadata supplied by the sample provider, not from assay-based typing. Sample metadata almost always included a de-identified subject ID, COVID-19 status, age in years and sex.

CDR1 and CDR2 are read off the germline V gene as SGDLS and YYNGEE. The junction shows trimming of 4 bases on V and 4 bases on J, and the gene matches do not reach 7 bases of it. From cysteine to phenylalanine, the CDR3 is 14 amino acids long. Only CDR3 DNA remains: 42 bases, in frame from the first base. Participants in the prospective study were enrolled through a virtual design, were aged roughly 18 to 100 years, and lived in roughly 26 United States geographic areas. To assign participants to cohorts, the prospective study relied on clinical history that participants themselves reported in a screening survey and a study questionnaire. Recovered participants in ImmuneRACE Cohort 3 were defined as having two consecutive negative NP/OP PCR tests, clearance from a healthcare professional, or resolution of symptoms. Each participant in the prospective study had whole blood, serum and a nasopharyngeal or oropharyngeal swab collected by mobile phlebotomists. Additional blood draws and questionnaires over an approximately 2-month period could optionally be provided by prospective study participants. Blood samples from the prospective study were shipped frozen or at room temperature prior to DNA extraction.

This clone was recorded once. Its cognate antigen has yet to be identified. Within one base of it there is no much larger clone, and no base qualities were kept. What the research found in general, with its limitations: How much clinical and demographic metadata was included differed by source and by participant, and the metadata was provided uncurated.

TCRbeta CDR3 regions were amplified from genomic DNA using the immunoSEQ Assay, a bias-controlled multiplex PCR. Per the source publication's procedure: Within the assay, amplification of reference gene primers was used to estimate how many nucleated cells each sample contained. To quantify the absolute abundance of each unique TCRbeta CDR3 rearrangement, sequence reads were collapsed and filtered. For each sample, productive Simpson clonality was calculated as the square root of Simpson's diversity index over productive rearrangements. The immuneACCESS repertoire file appears here via TCRdb, limited to in-frame rearrangements. These files lack a portion of the clones; in checked studies, under half of the deficit traces to unresolved V genes, and the cause of the others is not known. V, J and clone size derive from that table, while D and trimming were established from the DNA sequence. The sample yields fewer than 200,000 clones; around four fifths were counted once. The top ten hold about 4.4% of the sample.

The sequence is built from TRBV9 and TRBJ1-2, and TRBD1 matches 7 of the central bases. This TCR derives from a woman in her 50s who had recovered from COVID-19. The sequenced material came from PBMCs or T cells enriched from blood (not recorded which). The DNA sequence is TGTGCCAGCAGCCCAAGGGGGACAGTCTATGGCTACACCTTC. Translation gives CASSPRGTVYGYTF.